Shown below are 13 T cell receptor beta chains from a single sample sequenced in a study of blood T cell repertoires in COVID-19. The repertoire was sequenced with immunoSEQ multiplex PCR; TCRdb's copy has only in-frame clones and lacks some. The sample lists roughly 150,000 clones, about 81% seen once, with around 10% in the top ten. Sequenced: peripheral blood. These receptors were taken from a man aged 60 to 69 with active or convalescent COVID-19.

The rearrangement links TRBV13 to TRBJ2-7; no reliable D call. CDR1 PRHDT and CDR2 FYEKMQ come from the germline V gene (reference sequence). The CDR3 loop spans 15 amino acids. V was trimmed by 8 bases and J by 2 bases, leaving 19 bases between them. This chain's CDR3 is CASPYGGQVTYEQYF. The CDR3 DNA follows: TGTGCCAGCCCCTACGGTGGCCAGGTTACCTACGAGCAGTACTTC. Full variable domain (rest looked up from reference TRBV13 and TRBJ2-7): AAGVIQSPRHLIKEKRETATLKCYPIPRHDTVYWYQQGPGQDPQFLISFYEKMQSDKGSIPDRFSAQQFSDYHSELNMSSLELGDSALYFCASPYGGQVTYEQYFGPGTRLTVT.

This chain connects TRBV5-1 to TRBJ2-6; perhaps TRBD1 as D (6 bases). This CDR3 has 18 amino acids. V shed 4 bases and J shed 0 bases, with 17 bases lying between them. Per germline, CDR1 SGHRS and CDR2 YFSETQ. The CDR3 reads CASSRTFDRPSGANVLTF. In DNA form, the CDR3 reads TGCGCCAGCAGCCGAACCTTCGACAGGCCCTCTGGGGCCAACGTCCTGACTTTC. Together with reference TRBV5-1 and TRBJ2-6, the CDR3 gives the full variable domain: KAGVTQTPRYLIKTRGQQVTLSCSPISGHRSVSWYQQTPGQGLQFLFEYFSETQRNKGNFPGRFSGRQFSNSRSEMNVSTLELGDSALYLCASSRTFDRPSGANVLTFGAGSRLTVL.

CDR3 sequence (DNA): TGTGCCAGCAGCTTAGGGTCTAGCGGGGTATATGAGCAGTTCTTC. Translated, it gives CASSLGSSGVYEQFF. This chain links TRBV11-2 with TRBJ2-1, with 9 nucleotides matching TRBD2. The length of the CDR3 is 15 residues. In germline, CDR1 is SGHAT, CDR2 FQNNGV. J gave up 8 bases and V 1 base, and 6 bases lay outside the gene matches.

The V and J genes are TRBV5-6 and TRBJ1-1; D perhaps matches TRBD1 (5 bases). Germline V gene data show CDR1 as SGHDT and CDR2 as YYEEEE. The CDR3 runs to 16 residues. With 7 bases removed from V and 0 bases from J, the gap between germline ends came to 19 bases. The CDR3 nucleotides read TGTGCCAGCTTGTGGGGGGGTCCCCAACTGAACACTGAAGCTTTCTTT. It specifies CASLWGGPQLNTEAFF. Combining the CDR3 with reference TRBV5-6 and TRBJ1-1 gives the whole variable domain DAGVTQSPTHLIKTRGQQVTLRCSPKSGHDTVSWYQQALGQGPQFIFQYYEEEERQRGNFPDRFSGHQFPNYSSELNVNALLLGDSALYLCASLWGGPQLNTEAFFGQGTRLTVV.

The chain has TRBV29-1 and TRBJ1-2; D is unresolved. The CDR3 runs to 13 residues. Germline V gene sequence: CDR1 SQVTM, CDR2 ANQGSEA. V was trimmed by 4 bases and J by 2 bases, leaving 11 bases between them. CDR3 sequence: CSVGHSRNYGYTF. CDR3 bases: TGCAGCGTTGGACATTCAAGGAACTATGGCTACACCTTC.

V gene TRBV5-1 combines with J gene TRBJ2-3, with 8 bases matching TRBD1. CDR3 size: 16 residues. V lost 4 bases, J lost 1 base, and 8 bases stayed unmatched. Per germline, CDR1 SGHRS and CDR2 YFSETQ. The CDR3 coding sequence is TGCGCCAGCAGCCCTTTAGGACAGGGAGGCACAGATACGCAGTATTTT. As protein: CASSPLGQGGTDTQYF.

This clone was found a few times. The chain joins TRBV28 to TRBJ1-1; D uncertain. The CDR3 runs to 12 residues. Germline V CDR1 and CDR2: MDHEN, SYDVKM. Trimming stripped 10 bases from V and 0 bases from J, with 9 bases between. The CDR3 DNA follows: TGTGCCATCCATAACATGAACACTGAAGCTTTCTTT. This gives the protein CAIHNMNTEAFF.

The CDR3 region is CASSPVSRNQPQHF. CDR3 coding DNA: TGTGCCAGCAGCCCCGTTTCGAGAAATCAGCCCCAGCATTTT. The J gene is TRBJ1-5, the V gene TRBV7-2, with D uncertain. The germline V and J ends were trimmed by 5 bases and 4 bases, with 12 bases remaining between them. This CDR3 is built from 14 residues. From germline, CDR1 is SGHTA and CDR2 FQGNSA.

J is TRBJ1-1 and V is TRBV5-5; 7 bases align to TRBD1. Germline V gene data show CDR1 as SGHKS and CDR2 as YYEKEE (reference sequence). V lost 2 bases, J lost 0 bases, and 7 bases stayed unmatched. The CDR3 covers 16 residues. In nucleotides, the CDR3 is TGTGCCAGCAGCTTTGGCAAGGGACAGCTGAACACTGAAGCTTTCTTT. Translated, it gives CASSFGKGQLNTEAFF.

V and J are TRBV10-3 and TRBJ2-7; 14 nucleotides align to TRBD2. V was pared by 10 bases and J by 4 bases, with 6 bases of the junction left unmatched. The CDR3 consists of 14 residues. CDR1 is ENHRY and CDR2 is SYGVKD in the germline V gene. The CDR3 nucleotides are TGTGCCACCGCGGGACTAGCGGGAGCGTACGAGCAGTACTTC. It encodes CATAGLAGAYEQYF.

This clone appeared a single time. This chain's CDR3 is CASSLPAYGYTF. The CDR3 bases are TGTGCCAGCAGCTTGCCAGCGTATGGCTACACCTTC. The V gene is TRBV5-6, the J gene TRBJ1-2; D not certain. Between the trimmed V and J ends, which lost 1 base and 5 bases, there was a span of 6 bases. The CDR3 runs 12 residues. Germline loops: CDR1 SGHDT, CDR2 YYEEEE.

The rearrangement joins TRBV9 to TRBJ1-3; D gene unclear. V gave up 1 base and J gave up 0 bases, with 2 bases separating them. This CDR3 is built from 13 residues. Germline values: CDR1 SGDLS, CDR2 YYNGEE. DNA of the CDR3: TGTGCCAGCAGCGTATACTCTGGAAACACCATATATTTT. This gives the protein CASSVYSGNTIYF.

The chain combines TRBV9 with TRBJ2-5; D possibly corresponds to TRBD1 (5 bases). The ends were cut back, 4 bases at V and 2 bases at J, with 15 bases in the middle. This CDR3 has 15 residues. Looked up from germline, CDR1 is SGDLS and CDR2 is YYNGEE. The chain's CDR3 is CASSTRQKEQETQYF. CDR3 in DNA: TGTGCCAGCAGCACCCGACAGAAGGAACAAGAGACCCAGTACTTC.